The 2 T cell receptor beta chains reported below all come from one sample, sequenced in a study of blood T cells in healthy people across ages. Sample-barcoded 5' priming and a J-beta primer mix drove a second PCR of roughly 6 to 12 cycles. TCRdb redid the calling of the 5' RACE reads with MiXCR, one entry per CDR3 protein. The table records roughly 900,000 distinct CDR3 sequences, around 28% of them present only once. Material for sequencing was blood. These receptors originate from a woman of 80 years or more in good health.

In regard to this clonotype: No conserved phenylalanine or tryptophan is present at the end of the CDR3, so a read error is the likely explanation. The chain uses TRBV7-9 and TRBJ1-2; tentative D call: TRBD1 (6 bases). Germline values: CDR1 SEHNR, CDR2 FQNEAQ (reference sequence). There are 13 residues in the CDR3. The CDR3 region has the DNA TGTGCCAGCAGCAAGGACAGCACTTATGACTACACCTTA. Its translation: CASSKDSTYDYTL.

This clonotype was recorded a few times. This could be a read error, since a much larger clone is one nucleotide away. The chain employs TRBV15 and TRBJ2-1; 10 nucleotides match TRBD1. The CDR3 has 16 residues. CDR1 and CDR2 (germline): LNHNV, YYDKDF (reference sequence). Germline trimming cut 0 bases from V and 13 bases from J; bases unmatched to any gene: 12. CDR3: CATSRDRTGGRETQFF. CDR3 bases: TGTGCCACCAGCAGAGATCGGACAGGGGGTCGGGAGACCCAGTTCTTC.